This T cell receptor beta chain was retrieved from a study of cytomegalovirus exposure and HLA in healthy donors. General study findings and limits: In a later analysis, DRB1 alleles had the most associated TCRs; HLA-C alleles the fewest.

Turning to this clone: Its target is not known. Other DNA sequences from this sample encode an identical CDR3 as well.

Amplification used 60 Vbeta primers and 13 Jbeta primers. Assay: immunoSEQ multiplex PCR; the TCRdb copy retains only in-frame clones and omits some. Its table lists about 140,000 clones. Donors showed nominal health when sampled, although they likely had unrecorded immune exposures. The V end lost 2 bases, the J end lost 2 bases, and 6 bases lay between the germline ends. The CDR3 loop spans 14 amino acids. The germline V gene has CDR1 SGHTA and CDR2 FQGTGA. V usage is TRBV7-3 and J usage is TRBJ2-2; TRBD1 is a possible D gene (5 bases). The receptor was derived from a man in his forties in good health and CMV-seronegative. The source material was PBMCs. The CDR3 DNA follows: TGTGCCAGCAGCTTACAGGGTAACACCGGGGAGCTGTTTTTT. Amino acids: CASSLQGNTGELFF.